This T cell receptor beta chain is from a study of T-cell reconstitution after alpha-beta-depleted transplantation in children (dated by TCRdb to about 2016). At the level of the whole study: Using TCR repertoire profiling, the study quantitatively followed how T-cell immune reconstitution unfolded in children after TCRalphabeta/CD19-depleted allogeneic hematopoietic cell transplantation.

CDR1 and CDR2 are read off the germline V gene as MGHDK and SYGVNS. The V end gives up 1 base and the J end 4 bases, leaving 7 bases in the junction not matched to a gene. Inclusive of the bounding cysteine and phenylalanine, the CDR3 is 16 residues long. Only the CDR3 DNA is retained, 48 bases long and in frame from the first base. To note about this clonotype: Its antigen has not been determined. No quality values exist for individual bases; no much larger clone is one base distant.

The sample's treatment or condition label is to be understood as: allogeneic hematopoietic cell transplantation with graft depleted of TCRalphabeta T cells and CD19 B cells. TCRalphabeta/CD19-depleted allogeneic hematopoietic cell grafts were given to the transplant recipients, all of whom were children. Broad study findings and their caveats: Over the following months the frequencies of hyperexpanded clones went down, and after one year T-cell counts and TCRbeta diversity were mostly credited to newly produced T cells. In some patients, the high TCRbeta diversity seen at day 60 was put down to recipient T cells and intrathymic progenitors that had survived conditioning. The apparently early recovery of alphabetaT-cell counts about two months after transplant reportedly depended on only several hundred rapidly expanded clones that came from non-depleted graft cells.

Library construction relied on PCR. The sequencing machine was an Illumina HiSeq 2500. To normalize quantification of the TCRbeta repertoire, the TCR libraries were built with molecular barcoding that relied on unique molecular identifiers. The public sequencing data were trimmed at Q25 with fastp and processed into clonotypes with MiXCR by TCRdb, which kept only in-frame beta chains. Identical CDR3 proteins give one entry, which carries the most common genes and DNA. The sample records around 78,000 distinct CDR3 sequences, around an eighth of which are singletons. The top ten constitute roughly 30% of the sample.

The sequence links TRBV25-1 to TRBJ2-5; 9 junctional bases match TRBD2. Sequenced material: PBMCs, mostly from graft donor cells, taken 180 days after TCRalphabeta/CD19-depleted stem cell transplant. The sequence was collected from a male patient between 2 and 15 years old who had a stem cell transplant for acute lymphoblastic leukemia, so the T cells may come from the graft donor. CDR3 region: CASSEWLGTSRETQYF. The DNA reads TGTGCCAGCAGTGAATGGTTAGGGACTAGCAGAGAGACCCAGTACTTC.